This entry describes one T cell receptor (beta chain). Its matching antigen is unknown. The source of the sample is a study of shared clonotypes between healthy human individuals. Whole-study findings and limits: Genetic and exposure-history diversity was limited by the small donor number.

Sequencing used immunoSEQ multiplex PCR; TCRdb keeps in-frame clones, though not all of them. The table shows 400,000 to 500,000 clones, with around 78% occurring only once. Only Caucasian adults living in Nashville, Tennessee served as donors. The sequence was collected from a woman aged 40 to 50 in good health. Some clones in this sample may be carry-over from other donors' samples. Material for sequencing was PBMCs.

The CDR3 region is CASSLSGVSYNEQFF. The CDR3, as DNA: TGTGCCAGCAGCTTAAGCGGGGTCTCCTACAATGAGCAGTTCTTC. The chain is built from TRBV7-3 and TRBJ2-1; D perhaps matches TRBD2 (6 bases). This CDR3 has 15 amino acids. Looked up from germline, CDR1 is SGHTA and CDR2 is FQGTGA. Trimming stripped 1 base from V and 0 bases from J, with 7 bases between. The full variable domain, with the rest looked up from reference TRBV7-3 and TRBJ2-1, is GAGVSQTPSNKVTEKGKYVELRCDPISGHTALYWYRQSLGQGPEFLIYFQGTGAADDSGLPNDRFFAVRPEGSVSTLKIQRTERGDSAVYLCASSLSGVSYNEQFFGPGTRLTVL.